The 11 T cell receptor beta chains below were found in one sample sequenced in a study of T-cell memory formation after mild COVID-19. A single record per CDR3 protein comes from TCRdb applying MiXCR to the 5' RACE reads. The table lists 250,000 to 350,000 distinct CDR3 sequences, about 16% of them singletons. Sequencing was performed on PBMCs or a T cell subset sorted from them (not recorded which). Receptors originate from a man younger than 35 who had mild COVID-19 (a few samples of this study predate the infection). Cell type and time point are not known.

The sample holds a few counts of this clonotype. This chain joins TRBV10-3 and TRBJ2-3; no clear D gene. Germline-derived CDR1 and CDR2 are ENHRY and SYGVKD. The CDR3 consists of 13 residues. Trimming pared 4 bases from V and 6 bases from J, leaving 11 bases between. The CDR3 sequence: CAISGLPRDTQYF. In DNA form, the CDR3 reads TGTGCCATCAGTGGGCTACCGAGGGATACGCAGTATTTT.

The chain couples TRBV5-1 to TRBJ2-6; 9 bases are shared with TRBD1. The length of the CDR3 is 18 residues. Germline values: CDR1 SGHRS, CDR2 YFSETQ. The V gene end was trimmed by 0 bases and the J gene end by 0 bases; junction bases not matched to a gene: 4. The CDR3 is CASSLADRGFSGANVLTF. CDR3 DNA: TGCGCCAGCAGCTTGGCGGACAGGGGATTCTCTGGGGCCAACGTCCTGACTTTC.

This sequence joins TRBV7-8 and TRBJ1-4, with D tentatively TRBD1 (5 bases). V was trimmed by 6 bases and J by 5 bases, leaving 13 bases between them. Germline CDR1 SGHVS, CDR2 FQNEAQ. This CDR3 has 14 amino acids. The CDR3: CASSWRGLNEKLFF. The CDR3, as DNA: TGTGCCAGCAGTTGGAGGGGACTGAATGAAAAACTGTTTTTT.

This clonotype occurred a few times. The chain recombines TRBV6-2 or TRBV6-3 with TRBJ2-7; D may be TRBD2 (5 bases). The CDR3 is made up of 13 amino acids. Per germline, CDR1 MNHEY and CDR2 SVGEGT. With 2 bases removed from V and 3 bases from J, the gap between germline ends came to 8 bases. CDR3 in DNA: TGTGCCAGCAGTTACCGCCGGGACTACGAGCAGTACTTC. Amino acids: CASSYRRDYEQYF.

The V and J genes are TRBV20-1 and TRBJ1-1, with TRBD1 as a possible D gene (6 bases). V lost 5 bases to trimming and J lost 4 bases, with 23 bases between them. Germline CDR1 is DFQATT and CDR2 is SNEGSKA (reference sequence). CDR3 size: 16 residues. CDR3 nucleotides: TGCAGTGCTGGCGGGGGGGCCCGGGGGCGGATCACTGAAGCTTTCTTT. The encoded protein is CSAGGGARGRITEAFF.

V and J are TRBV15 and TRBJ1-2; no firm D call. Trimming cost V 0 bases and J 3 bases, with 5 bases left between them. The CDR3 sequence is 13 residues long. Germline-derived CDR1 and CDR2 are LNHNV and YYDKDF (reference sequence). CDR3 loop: CATSRDGDYGYTF. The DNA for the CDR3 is TGTGCCACCAGCAGAGATGGGGACTATGGCTACACCTTC.

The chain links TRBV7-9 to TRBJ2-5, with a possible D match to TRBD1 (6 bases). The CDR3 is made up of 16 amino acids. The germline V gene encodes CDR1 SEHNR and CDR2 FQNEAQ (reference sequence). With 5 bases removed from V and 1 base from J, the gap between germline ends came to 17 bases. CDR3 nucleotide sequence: TGTGCCAGCAGCCCCCAGCAGGGGTGGGCCCAAGAGACCCAGTACTTC. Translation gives CASSPQQGWAQETQYF.

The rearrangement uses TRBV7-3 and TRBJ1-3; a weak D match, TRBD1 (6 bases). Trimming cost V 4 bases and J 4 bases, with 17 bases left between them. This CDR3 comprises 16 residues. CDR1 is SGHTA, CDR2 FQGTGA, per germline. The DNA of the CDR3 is TGTGCCAGCAGCTCGGGACATCCAAGCCCAGGAAACACCATATATTTT. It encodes CASSSGHPSPGNTIYF.

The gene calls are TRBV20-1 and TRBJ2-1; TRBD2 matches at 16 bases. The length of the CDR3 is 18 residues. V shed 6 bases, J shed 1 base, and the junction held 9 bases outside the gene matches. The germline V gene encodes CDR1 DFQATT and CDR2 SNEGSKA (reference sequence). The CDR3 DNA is TGCAGTGCGGCGGGACTAGCGGGGGGGACAGGATCCTACAATGAGCAGTTCTTC. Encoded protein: CSAAGLAGGTGSYNEQFF.

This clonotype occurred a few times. CDR3 loop: CSARMAERDYEQYV. Written as DNA, the CDR3 is TGCAGTGCTAGAATGGCGGAGCGGGACTACGAGCAGTACGTC. J is TRBJ2-7 and V is TRBV20-1; TRBD2 aligns across 7 bases. Germline values: CDR1 DFQATT, CDR2 SNEGSKA (reference sequence). This CDR3 region has 14 residues. Trimming at V came to 2 bases and at J to 3 bases, leaving 7 bases not matched to a gene.

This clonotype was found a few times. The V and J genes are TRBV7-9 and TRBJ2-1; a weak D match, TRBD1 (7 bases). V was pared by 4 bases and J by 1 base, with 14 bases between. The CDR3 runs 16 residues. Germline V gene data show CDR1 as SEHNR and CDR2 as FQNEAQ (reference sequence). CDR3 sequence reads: CASSSIRGESYNEQFF. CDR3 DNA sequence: TGTGCCAGCAGCTCTATCAGGGGGGAGTCCTACAATGAGCAGTTCTTC.